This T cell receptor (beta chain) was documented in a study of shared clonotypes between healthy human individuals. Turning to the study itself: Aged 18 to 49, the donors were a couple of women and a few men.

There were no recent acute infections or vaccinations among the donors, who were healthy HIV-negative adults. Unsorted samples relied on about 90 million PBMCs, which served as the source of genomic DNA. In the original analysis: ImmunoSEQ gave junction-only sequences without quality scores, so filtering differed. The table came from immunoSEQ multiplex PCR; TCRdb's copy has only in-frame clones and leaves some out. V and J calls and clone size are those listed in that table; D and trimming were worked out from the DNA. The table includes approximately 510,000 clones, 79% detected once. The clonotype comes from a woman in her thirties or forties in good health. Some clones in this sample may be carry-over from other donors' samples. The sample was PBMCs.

CDR3 region: CASSPGTAFFEKLFF. The DNA for the CDR3 is TGTGCCAGCTCACCCGGGACAGCTTTTTTTGAAAAACTGTTTTTT. This chain links TRBV18 with TRBJ1-4; 7 bases agree with TRBD1. V shed 3 bases, J shed 7 bases, and the junction held 8 bases outside the gene matches. The V gene's germline CDR1 is KGHSH and CDR2 LQKENI. The CDR3 has 15 amino acids.